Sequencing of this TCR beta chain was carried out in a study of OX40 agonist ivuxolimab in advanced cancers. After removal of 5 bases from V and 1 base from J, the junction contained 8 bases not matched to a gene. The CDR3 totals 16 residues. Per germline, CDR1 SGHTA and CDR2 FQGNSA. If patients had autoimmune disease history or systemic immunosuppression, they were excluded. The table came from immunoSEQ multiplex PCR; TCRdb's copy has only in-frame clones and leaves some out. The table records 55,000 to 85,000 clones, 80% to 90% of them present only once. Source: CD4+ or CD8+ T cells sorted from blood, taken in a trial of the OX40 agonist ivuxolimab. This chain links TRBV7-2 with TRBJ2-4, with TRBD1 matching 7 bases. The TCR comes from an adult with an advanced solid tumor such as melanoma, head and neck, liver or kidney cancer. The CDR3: CASSDRDRVAKNIQYF. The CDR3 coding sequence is TGTGCCAGCAGCGACCGGGACAGAGTGGCCAAAAACATTCAGTACTTC. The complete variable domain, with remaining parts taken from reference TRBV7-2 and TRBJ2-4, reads GAGVSQSPSNKVTEKGKDVELRCDPISGHTALYWYRQSLGQGLEFLIYFQGNSAPDKSGLPSDRFSAERTGGSVSTLTIQRTQQEDSAVYLCASSDRDRVAKNIQYFGAGTRLSVL.